A single sample is the source of the 24 T cell receptor beta chains below, sequenced in a study of human T cells and chemical hapten exposure. Time point indicated: patch test 2, 6 weeks after DPC sensitization. The treatment denotes: therapeutic diphenylcyclopropenone sensitization with weekly scalp DPC. MiXCR, applied by TCRdb to the RACE reads, yields one record per CDR3 protein. The sample has approximately 120,000 distinct CDR3 sequences, approximately 8.8% seen once. This specimen was whole blood, taken in connection with sensitization to the hapten diphenylcyclopropenone (DPC). The receptors come from a woman between 40 and 55 years old with alopecia areata. Some clones in this sample may be carry-over from other donors' samples.

This clonotype was seen at least ten times. The chain is built from TRBV20-1 and TRBJ2-7, with 9 bases aligning to TRBD1. The length of the CDR3 is 13 residues. CDR1 and CDR2 (germline): DFQATT, SNEGSKA (reference sequence). Unmatched junction bases numbered 4, after V lost 6 bases and J lost 1 base. The chain's CDR3 is CSARDRVSYEQYF. CDR3 nucleotides: TGCAGTGCCCGGGACAGGGTTTCCTACGAGCAGTACTTC.

The V and J genes are TRBV7-2 and TRBJ2-5, with D tentatively TRBD1 (5 bases). This CDR3 has 14 residues. Germline CDR1 is SGHTA and CDR2 is FQGNSA. The V end was cut by 5 bases, the J end by 1 base, with 11 bases between. CDR3 DNA sequence: TGTGCCAGCAGCCAGAATCAGGGCCAAGAGACCCAGTACTTC. It encodes CASSQNQGQETQYF.

The table lists this clonotype with a few counts. The chain combines TRBV3-1 with TRBJ2-3; 8 bases are a match to TRBD2. The V and J ends lost 4 bases and 4 bases, in that order; junction bases with no gene match: 7. The CDR3 totals 15 residues. The germline V gene has CDR1 LGHDT and CDR2 YNNKEL (reference sequence). In DNA form, the CDR3 reads TGTGCCAGCAGCCCCGGGGGGGCCCTCCCAGATACGCAGTATTTT. It encodes CASSPGGALPDTQYF.

As regards this clonotype: Given a much more abundant clone one base away, this may be a read error. The rearrangement joins TRBV28 to TRBJ1-1; D is ambiguous. The germline V gene encodes CDR1 MDHEN and CDR2 SYDVKM. The CDR3 runs to 13 residues. The CDR3 loop is CASSPTVNTEASF. The DNA of the CDR3 is TGTGCCAGCAGTCCGACCGTGAACACTGAAGCTTCCTTT.

This clonotype came up many times. The chain recombines TRBV5-1 with TRBJ2-1, with D possibly matching TRBD1 (5 bases). From germline, CDR1 is SGHRS and CDR2 YFSETQ. The V end lost 1 base, the J end lost 6 bases, and 8 bases lay between the germline ends. CDR3 length: 13 residues. The CDR3 coding sequence is TGCGCCAGCAGCTTGCAGGGTGGCAATGAGCAGTTCTTC. Residues: CASSLQGGNEQFF.

This clonotype has a count of ten or more. This rearrangement joins TRBV4-2 to TRBJ2-3, with 11 bases lining up with TRBD2. In germline, CDR1 is LGHNA, CDR2 YNFKEQ. The CDR3 runs 17 residues. J lost 1 base, V lost 5 bases, and 8 bases had no gene match. The CDR3 region is CASSYLAGGSGTDTQYF. As DNA, the CDR3 is TGTGCCAGCAGCTACTTAGCGGGGGGGTCTGGCACAGATACGCAGTATTTT.

This clonotype showed up many times. The V and J genes are TRBV30 and TRBJ2-1; weak D call: TRBD1 (6 bases). The CDR3 sequence is 16 residues long. Germline loops: CDR1 GTSNPN, CDR2 SVGIG (reference sequence). The V gene lost 3 bases and the J gene lost 6 bases, with 21 bases spanning the gap. CDR3 in DNA: TGTGCCTGGAGGGATTTACAGGGTTTCCCCCTCAATGAGCAGTTCTTC. Its translation: CAWRDLQGFPLNEQFF.

The chain has TRBV5-4 and TRBJ1-1, with 7 bases aligning to TRBD1. Germline trimming cut 6 bases from V and 0 bases from J; bases unmatched to any gene: 5. From germline, CDR1 is SGHNT and CDR2 YYREEE (reference sequence). This CDR3 is 14 amino acids long. CDR3 coding DNA: TGTGCCAGCACTAGAGGACAGGTGAACACTGAAGCTTTCTTT. This codes for CASTRGQVNTEAFF.

V usage is TRBV9 and J usage is TRBJ2-7, with a weak D call TRBD1 (5 bases). Trimming removed 4 bases from V and 2 bases from J, with 16 bases in between. The CDR3 spans 15 residues. Germline loops: CDR1 SGDLS, CDR2 YYNGEE. CDR3 in DNA: TGTGCCAGCAGCCCGAATCCGGACACCACCTACGAGCAGTACTTC. Residues: CASSPNPDTTYEQYF. Variable domain in full (rest from reference TRBV9 and TRBJ2-7): DSGVTQTPKHLITATGQRVTLRCSPRSGDLSVYWYQQSLDQGLQFLIQYYNGEERAKGNILERFSAQQFPDLHSELNLSSLELGDSALYFCASSPNPDTTYEQYFGPGTRLTVT.

The chain combines TRBV7-2 with TRBJ2-1; maybe TRBD2 (6 bases). This CDR3 region has 13 residues. The V and J ends lost 5 bases and 4 bases respectively, with 9 bases between them. Germline values: CDR1 SGHTA, CDR2 FQGNSA. CDR3 nucleotides: TGTGCCAGCAGCCGGGACTGGTACAATGAGCAGTTCTTC. Translation gives CASSRDWYNEQFF.

This clonotype showed up just a few times. The chain has TRBV6-6 and TRBJ2-1; 7 bases are shared with TRBD2. V lost 2 bases to trimming and J lost 9 bases; unmatched junction nucleotides: 7. Germline CDR1 MNHNY, CDR2 SVGAGI (reference sequence). CDR3 size: 14 residues. As DNA, the CDR3 is TGTGCCAGCAGTTACGTCGGTACGGGGGGTGAGCAGTTCTTC. This encodes CASSYVGTGGEQFF.

The rearrangement links TRBV7-6 to TRBJ2-7; 9 nucleotides match TRBD2. The trim removed 1 base at V and 6 bases at J, leaving 4 bases unmatched. Germline CDR1 reads SGHVS; CDR2 reads FNYEAQ. This CDR3 is built from 14 residues. CDR3 in DNA: TGTGCCAGCAGCTTAGGGCTAGCGGGGCCCGAGCAGTACTTC. Encoded protein: CASSLGLAGPEQYF. Looking up the rest from reference TRBV7-6 and TRBJ2-7 gives the full variable domain: GAGVSQSPRYKVTKRGQDVALRCDPISGHVSLYWYRQALGQGPEFLTYFNYEAQQDKSGLPNDRFSAERPEGSISTLTIQRTEQRDSAMYRCASSLGLAGPEQYFGPGTRLTVT.

CDR3 in DNA: TGCGCCACCTCTCCAGGGGATAGCTCCTACGAGCAGTACTTC. As protein: CATSPGDSSYEQYF. The rearrangement links TRBV10-2 to TRBJ2-7; tentatively, D is TRBD1 (6 bases). CDR1 and CDR2 from the germline V gene are WSHSY and SAAADI. V dropped 10 bases and J dropped 0 bases, with 16 bases sitting between them. The CDR3 covers 14 residues.

This clonotype was counted many times. The chain joins TRBV12-3 or TRBV12-4 to TRBJ1-6, with TRBD1 matching 11 bases. CDR3 size: 18 residues. The V and J ends lost 5 bases and 4 bases, in that order; junction bases with no gene match: 10. The CDR3 sequence: CASSLGIGQGAYNSPLHF. The CDR3 coding sequence is TGTGCCAGCAGTCTTGGGATCGGACAGGGGGCGTATAATTCACCCCTCCACTTT.

This clonotype has ten or more counts. This chain connects TRBV20-1 to TRBJ2-7, with 7 bases matching TRBD2. The length of the CDR3 is 12 residues. The ends lost 6 bases at V and 5 bases at J; junction bases unmatched: 7. Per the germline V gene, CDR1 is DFQATT and CDR2 is SNEGSKA (reference sequence). In nucleotides, the CDR3 is TGCAGTGCCTCGGGGGGAGACCACGAGCAGTACTTC. Translated: CSASGGDHEQYF.

In this sample, this clonotype turned up many times. The CDR3 DNA is TGTGCCAGTACAGAGGGGCCGGCGATCTCTAACTATGGCTACACCTTC. Its translation is CASTEGPAISNYGYTF. V is TRBV19 and J is TRBJ1-2; tentative D call: TRBD1 (5 bases). V was shortened by 7 bases and J by 0 bases, with 18 bases between the two germline ends. This CDR3 is built from 16 residues. Per germline, CDR1 LNHDA and CDR2 SQIVND (reference sequence).

This clonotype was counted many times. V is TRBV19 and J is TRBJ1-6; the D is unclear. The V end lost 7 bases, the J end lost 8 bases, and 9 bases lay between the germline ends. The CDR3 sequence is 12 residues long. CDR1 is LNHDA, CDR2 SQIVND, per germline (reference sequence). CDR3: CASNGQDSPLHF. In DNA, the CDR3 is TGTGCCAGTAACGGGCAGGATTCACCCCTCCACTTT.

About this clonotype: Compared with germline, one end of the junction differs, possibly owing to a read error. V usage is TRBV4-2 and J usage is TRBJ1-2, with 8 positions matching TRBD1. Germline V gene data show CDR1 as LGHNA and CDR2 as YNFKEQ. CDR3 length equals 18 residues. The CDR3 nucleotides are TGTGCCAGCAGCCCCCAGGGGGCATCCGAAATTTCTAACAATGGCTACACCTTC. Amino acids: CASSPQGASEISNNGYTF.

The V call is TRBV7-2, the J call TRBJ2-3; D may be TRBD1 (6 bases). V lost 2 bases and J lost 0, with 12 bases in between. The CDR3 consists of 16 residues. Germline CDR1 reads SGHTA; CDR2 reads FQGNSA. DNA of the CDR3: TGTGCCAGCAGCTTATCCGGGACAACTAGCACAGATACGCAGTATTTT. This sequence encodes CASSLSGTTSTDTQYF.

For this clonotype: The junction departs from the called germline gene at one end, perhaps through a read error. The chain joins TRBV27 to TRBJ2-1; possible D gene TRBD2, 6 bases. The CDR3 consists of 14 residues. The germline V gene encodes CDR1 MNHEY and CDR2 SMNVEV (reference sequence). CDR3 sequence (DNA): TGTGCCGGCAGTTTAAGGATAGCGGTCAATGAGCAGTTCTTC. Translation: CAGSLRIAVNEQFF.

The chain is built from TRBV18 and TRBJ1-3; D unresolved. CDR1 is KGHSH and CDR2 is LQKENI in the germline V gene. The CDR3 totals 15 residues. Trimming cost V 4 bases and J 0 bases, with 10 bases left between them. CDR3 coding DNA: TGTGCCAGCTCACGGGCAGTCTACTCTGGAAACACCATATATTTT. Protein: CASSRAVYSGNTIYF.

In its sample, this clonotype was seen many times. The CDR3 region has the DNA TGTGCCAGCAGTCAATCCGGGGAGCTGTTTTTT. This encodes CASSQSGELFF. This sequence joins TRBV6-2 or TRBV6-3 and TRBJ2-2; D call uncertain. CDR1 is MNHEY, CDR2 SVGEGT, per germline. The CDR3 is 11 amino acids. V lost 5 bases to trimming and J lost 6 bases, with 4 bases between them.

The sample holds a few counts of this clonotype. The V gene is TRBV18, the J gene TRBJ1-2; the D gene is possibly TRBD1 (6 bases). The germline V gene encodes CDR1 KGHSH and CDR2 LQKENI. This CDR3 has 14 residues. V lost 0 bases to trimming and J lost 8 bases, with 13 bases between them. The CDR3 bases are TGTGCCAGCTCACCACCGCCGGGGGCCGACGGCTACACCTTC. Protein product: CASSPPPGADGYTF.

V gene TRBV19 combines with J gene TRBJ1-1; D is undetermined. The germline V gene encodes CDR1 LNHDA and CDR2 SQIVND (reference sequence). The ends were cut back, 7 bases at V and 3 bases at J, with 9 bases in the middle. The CDR3 is made up of 12 amino acids. CDR3 loop: CASKEGYTEAFF. The CDR3 coding sequence is TGTGCCAGTAAGGAGGGCTACACTGAAGCTTTCTTT. The complete variable domain, with remaining parts taken from reference TRBV19 and TRBJ1-1, reads DGGITQSPKYLFRKEGQNVTLSCEQNLNHDAMYWYRQDPGQGLRLIYYSQIVNDFQKGDIAEGYSVSREKKESFPLTVTSAQKNPTAFYLCASKEGYTEAFFGQGTRLTVV.